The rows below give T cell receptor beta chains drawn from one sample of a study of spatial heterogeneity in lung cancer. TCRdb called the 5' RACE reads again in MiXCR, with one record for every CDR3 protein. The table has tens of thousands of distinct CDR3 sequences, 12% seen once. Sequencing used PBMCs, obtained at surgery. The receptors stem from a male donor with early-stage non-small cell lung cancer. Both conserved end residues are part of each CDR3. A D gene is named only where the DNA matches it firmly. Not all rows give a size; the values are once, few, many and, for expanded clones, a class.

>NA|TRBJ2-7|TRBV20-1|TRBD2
CSARERGLAGGREQYF
TGCAGTGCTAGAGAGAGGGGACTAGCGGGAGGGCGGGAGCAGTACTTC
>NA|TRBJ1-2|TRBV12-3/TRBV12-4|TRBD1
CASRRGQGGYGYTF
TGTGCCAGCAGGCGGGGACAGGGGGGCTATGGCTACACCTTC
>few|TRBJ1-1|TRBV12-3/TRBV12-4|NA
CASSFSRVEAFF
TGTGCCAGCAGTTTTTCCAGGGTAGAAGCTTTCTTT
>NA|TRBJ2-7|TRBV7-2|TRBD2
CASSLALAGRNEQYF
TGTGCCAGCAGCTTAGCGCTAGCGGGACGAAACGAGCAGTACTTC
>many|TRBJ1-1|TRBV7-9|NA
CASSVGDGEAFF
TGTGCCAGCAGCGTCGGGGACGGTGAAGCTTTCTTT
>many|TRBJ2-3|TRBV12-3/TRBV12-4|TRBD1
CASTLTGTDSTQYF
TGTGCCAGCACCCTGACTGGGACAGATAGTACGCAGTATTTT
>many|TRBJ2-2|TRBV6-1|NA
CASSGGSTGELFF
TGTGCCAGCAGCGGAGGGTCCACCGGGGAGCTGTTTTTT
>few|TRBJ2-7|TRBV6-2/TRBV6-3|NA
CASTGTYEQYF
TGTGCCAGCACCGGAACGTACGAGCAGTACTTC
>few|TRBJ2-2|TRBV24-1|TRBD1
CATSGTGGIIGELFF
TGTGCCACCAGTGGCACAGGGGGCATTATCGGGGAGCTGTTTTTT
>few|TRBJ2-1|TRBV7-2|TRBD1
CASSWPGQGIVNEQFF
TGTGCCAGCAGCTGGCCGGGACAGGGAATCGTAAATGAGCAGTTCTTC
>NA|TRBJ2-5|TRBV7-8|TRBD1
CASSLGTGIQETQYF
TGTGCCAGCAGCTTAGGGACAGGGATACAAGAGACCCAGTACTTC
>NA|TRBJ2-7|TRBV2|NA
CASNMREAYSYEQYF
TGTGCCAGCAACATGAGGGAGGCCTACTCCTACGAGCAGTACTTC
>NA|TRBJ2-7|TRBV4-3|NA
CASSQNHRTTGNEQYF
TGCGCCAGCAGCCAAAACCACCGGACCACAGGGAACGAGCAGTACTTC
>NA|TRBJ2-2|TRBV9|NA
CASSAINTGELFF
TGTGCCAGCAGCGCTATTAACACCGGGGAGCTGTTTTTT
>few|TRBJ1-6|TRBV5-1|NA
CASSFGYETSGSRLTF
TGCGCCAGCAGCTTTGGGTATGAAACCAGTGGCTCTAGGTTGACCTTT
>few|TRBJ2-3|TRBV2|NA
CASSEFGGPSTDTQYF
TGTGCCAGCAGTGAGTTCGGCGGACCTAGCACAGATACGCAGTATTTT
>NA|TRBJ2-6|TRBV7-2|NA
CASRGIYGSSGANVLTF
TGTGCCAGCAGGGGGATATACGGGAGCTCTGGGGCCAACGTCCTGACTTTC
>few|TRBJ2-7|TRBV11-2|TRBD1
CASSLNTGGAFYEQYF
TGTGCCAGCAGCTTAAACACAGGGGGCGCGTTCTACGAGCAGTACTTC
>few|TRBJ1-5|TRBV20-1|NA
CSARAYQNQPQHF
TGCAGTGCTAGAGCTTACCAAAATCAGCCCCAGCATTTT
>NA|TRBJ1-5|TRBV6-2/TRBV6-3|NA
CASSPAEGGRRNQPQHF
TGTGCCAGCAGCCCTGCAGAGGGGGGCAGGAGAAATCAGCCCCAGCATTTT
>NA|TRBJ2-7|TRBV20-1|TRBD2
CSATSGSSYEQYF
TGCAGTGCTACTAGCGGGAGCTCCTACGAGCAGTACTTC
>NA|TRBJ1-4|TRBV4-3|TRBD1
CASSQDGTGEEKLFF
TGCGCCAGCAGCCAAGATGGGACAGGGGAAGAAAAACTGTTTTTT
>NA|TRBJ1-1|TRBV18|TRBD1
CASSPSRGQTEAFF
TGTGCCAGCTCACCGTCTAGGGGGCAAACTGAAGCTTTCTTT
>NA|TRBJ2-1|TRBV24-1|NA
CATSGGGTLDEQFF
TGTGCCACCAGTGGGGGGGGGACACTCGATGAGCAGTTCTTC
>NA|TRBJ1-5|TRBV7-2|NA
CASSRQDQPQHF
TGTGCCAGCAGCCGACAGGATCAGCCCCAGCATTTT
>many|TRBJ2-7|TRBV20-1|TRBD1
CSASRGQASYEQYF
TGCAGTGCTAGCCGGGGACAGGCCTCCTACGAGCAGTACTTC
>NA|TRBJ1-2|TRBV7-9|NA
CASSLPIIVANYGYTF
TGTGCCAGCAGCTTACCCATTATAGTAGCTAACTATGGCTACACCTTC
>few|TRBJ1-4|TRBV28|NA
CASSLMRGSRKLFF
TGTGCCAGCAGTTTAATGAGGGGGAGTCGAAAACTGTTTTTT
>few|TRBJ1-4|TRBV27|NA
CASSLSGRGEKLFF
TGTGCCAGCAGTTTATCCGGGAGGGGTGAAAAACTGTTTTTT
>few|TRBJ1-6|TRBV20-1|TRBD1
CSARGQGGSSPLHF
TGCAGTGCTCGCGGACAGGGTGGATCCTCACCCCTCCACTTT
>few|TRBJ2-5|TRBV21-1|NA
CASSKLAGRKETQYF
TGTGCCAGCAGCAAGCTAGCGGGGCGAAAAGAGACCCAGTACTTC
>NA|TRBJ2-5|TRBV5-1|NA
CASSFGRTQETQYF
TGCGCCAGCAGCTTTGGTAGGACGCAAGAGACCCAGTACTTC
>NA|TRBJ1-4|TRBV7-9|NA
CASSHSSGTGEKLFF
TGTGCCAGCAGCCACTCGTCGGGGACTGGTGAAAAACTGTTTTTT
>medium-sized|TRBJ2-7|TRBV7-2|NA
CASSRIERFEQYF
TGTGCCAGCAGCCGAATAGAACGATTTGAGCAGTACTTC
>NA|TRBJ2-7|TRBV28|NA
CASSSEPPSAGRAYEQYF
TGTGCCAGCAGTTCCGAACCCCCCTCGGCAGGGAGAGCCTACGAGCAGTACTTC
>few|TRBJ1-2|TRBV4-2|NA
CASSQDKVTRGYTF
TGTGCCAGCAGCCAAGACAAAGTAACTAGGGGCTACACCTTC
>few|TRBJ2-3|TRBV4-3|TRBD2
CASSQVLAGVRDTQYF
TGCGCCAGCAGCCAAGTTTTAGCGGGAGTGAGAGATACGCAGTATTTT
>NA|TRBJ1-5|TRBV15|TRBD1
CATSRGDRGDNQPQHF
TGTGCCACCAGCAGAGGGGACAGGGGAGATAATCAGCCCCAGCATTTT
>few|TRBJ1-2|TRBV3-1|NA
CASSQETAHGYTF
TGTGCCAGCAGCCAAGAAACCGCTCATGGCTACACCTTC
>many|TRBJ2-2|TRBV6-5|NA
CASSTAGELFF
TGTGCCAGCAGTACGGCCGGGGAGCTGTTTTTT
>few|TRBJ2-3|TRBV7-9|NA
CASSLDASDTQYF
TGTGCCAGCAGCTTAGATGCCTCCGATACGCAGTATTTT
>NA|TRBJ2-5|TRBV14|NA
CASSPDLGETQYF
TGTGCCAGCAGCCCGGACTTGGGGGAGACCCAGTACTTC
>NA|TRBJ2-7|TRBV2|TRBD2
CASSDLAGAVEQYF
TGTGCCAGCAGTGATCTAGCGGGAGCTGTAGAGCAGTACTTC
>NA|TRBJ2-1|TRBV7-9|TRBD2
CASSLEGLQDEQFF
TGTGCCAGCAGCTTAGAGGGACTACAGGATGAGCAGTTCTTC
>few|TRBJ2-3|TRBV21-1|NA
CASSKPGTGGNFYTDTQYF
TGTGCCAGCAGCAAACCCGGGACAGGGGGCAATTTTTACACAGATACGCAGTATTTT
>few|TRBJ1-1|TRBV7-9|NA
CASRRAGPNTEAFF
TGTGCCAGCAGAAGAGCCGGGCCGAACACTGAAGCTTTCTTT
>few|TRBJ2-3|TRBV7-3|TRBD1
CASSARQGAADTQYF
TGTGCCAGCAGTGCGCGGCAGGGGGCCGCGGATACGCAGTATTTT
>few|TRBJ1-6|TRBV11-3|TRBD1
CASSSPAGGNNSPLHF
TGTGCCAGCAGCTCTCCCGCAGGGGGCAATAATTCACCCCTCCACTTT
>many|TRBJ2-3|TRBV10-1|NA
CASRAAGMDTQYF
TGCGCCAGCAGAGCGGCCGGTATGGATACGCAGTATTTT
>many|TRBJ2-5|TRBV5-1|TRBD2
CASSFSGGQETQYF
TGCGCCAGCAGCTTCTCGGGGGGGCAAGAGACCCAGTACTTC
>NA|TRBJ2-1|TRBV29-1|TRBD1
CSVAGTGYYNEQFF
TGCAGCGTCGCAGGGACAGGGTACTACAATGAGCAGTTCTTC
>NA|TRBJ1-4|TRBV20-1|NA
CSASTNRVRLGEKLFF
TGCAGTGCTAGTACAAACAGGGTGAGGCTGGGGGAAAAACTGTTTTTT
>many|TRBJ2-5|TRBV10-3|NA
CAIRDSQETQYF
TGTGCCATCAGAGACAGTCAAGAGACCCAGTACTTC